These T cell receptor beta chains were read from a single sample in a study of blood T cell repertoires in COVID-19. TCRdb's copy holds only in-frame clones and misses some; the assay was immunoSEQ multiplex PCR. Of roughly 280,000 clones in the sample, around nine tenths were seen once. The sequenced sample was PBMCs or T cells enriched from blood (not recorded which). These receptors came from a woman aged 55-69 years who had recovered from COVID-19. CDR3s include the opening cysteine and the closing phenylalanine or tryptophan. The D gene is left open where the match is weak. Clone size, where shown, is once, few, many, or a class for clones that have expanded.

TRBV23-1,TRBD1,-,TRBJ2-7,CASSQSGGDRGVGEQYF,TGCGCCAGCAGTCAATCGGGGGGAGACAGGGGCGTTGGGGAGCAGTACTTC
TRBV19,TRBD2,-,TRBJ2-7,CASSPRGTSGGYEQYF,TGTGCCAGTAGTCCAAGGGGGACTAGCGGGGGTTACGAGCAGTACTTC
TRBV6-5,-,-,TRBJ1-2,CASSHPSGREGGYTF,TGTGCCAGCAGCCATCCGTCGGGGCGGGAGGGCGGCTACACCTTC
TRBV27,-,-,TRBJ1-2,CASSSTGYGYTF,TGTGCCAGCAGTTCGACAGGTTATGGCTACACCTTC
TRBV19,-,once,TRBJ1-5,CASSIGGLSNQPQHF,TGTGCCAGTAGTATTGGGGGCCTTAGCAATCAGCCCCAGCATTTT
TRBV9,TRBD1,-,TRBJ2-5,CASSVLGQSGETQYF,TGTGCCAGCAGCGTATTGGGACAGAGTGGAGAGACCCAGTACTTC
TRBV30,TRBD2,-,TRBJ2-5,CAWASGSVETQYF,TGTGCCTGGGCTAGCGGGAGCGTAGAGACCCAGTACTTC
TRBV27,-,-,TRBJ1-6,CASSFRDSPLHF,TGTGCCAGCAGTTTTCGGGATTCACCCCTCCACTTT
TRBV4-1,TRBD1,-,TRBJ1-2,CASSQTGDYGYTF,TGCGCCAGCAGCCAGACAGGGGACTATGGCTACACCTTC
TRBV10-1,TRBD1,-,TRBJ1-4,CASSPGTANNEKLFF,TGCGCCAGCAGCCCCGGGACAGCGAATAATGAAAAACTGTTTTTT
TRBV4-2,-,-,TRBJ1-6,CASSQDRGAGLHF,TGTGCCAGCAGCCAAGATCGGGGGGCAGGACTCCACTTT
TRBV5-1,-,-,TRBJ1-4,CASSLEGDATNEKLFF,TGCGCCAGCAGCTTGGAAGGGGATGCGACTAATGAAAAACTGTTTTTT
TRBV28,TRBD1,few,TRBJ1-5,CASSPVGQGPYQPQHF,TGTGCCAGCAGTCCCGTCGGACAGGGCCCTTATCAGCCCCAGCATTTT
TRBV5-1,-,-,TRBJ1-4,CASSLDSLSEKLFF,TGCGCCAGCAGCTTGGACAGCTTAAGTGAAAAACTGTTTTTT
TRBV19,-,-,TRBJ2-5,CASAREETQYF,TGTGCCAGTGCCAGGGAAGAGACCCAGTACTTC
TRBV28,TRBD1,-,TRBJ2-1,CASSRTGEYNEQFF,TGTGCCAGCAGTCGGACAGGGGAATACAATGAGCAGTTCTTC
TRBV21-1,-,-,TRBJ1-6,CASRITGRGNSPLHF,TGTGCCAGCAGGATCACAGGAAGGGGCAATTCACCCCTCCACTTT
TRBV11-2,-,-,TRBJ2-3,CASSVLADTQYF,TGTGCCAGCAGCGTACTCGCAGATACGCAGTATTTT
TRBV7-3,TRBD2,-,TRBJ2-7,CASSPAGVGYEQYF,TGTGCCAGCAGCCCAGCGGGAGTAGGGTACGAGCAGTACTTC
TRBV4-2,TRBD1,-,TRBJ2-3,CASSQGQGPQGGDTQYF,TGTGCCAGCAGCCAAGGACAGGGGCCACAGGGAGGAGATACGCAGTATTTT
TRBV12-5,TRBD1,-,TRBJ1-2,CASGRDRGLGYTF,TGTGCTAGTGGCCGGGACAGGGGGCTAGGCTACACCTTC
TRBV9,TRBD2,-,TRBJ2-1,CASSLAGGYNEQFF,TGTGCCAGCAGTTTAGCGGGGGGCTATAATGAGCAGTTCTTC
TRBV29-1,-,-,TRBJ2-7,CSVEDEGRGLTYEQYF,TGCAGCGTTGAAGATGAGGGCAGGGGCCTCACCTACGAGCAGTACTTC
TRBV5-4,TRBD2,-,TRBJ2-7,CASSWGGGDRYPGEQYF,TGTGCCAGCAGCTGGGGCGGGGGAGACAGATACCCTGGGGAGCAGTACTTC
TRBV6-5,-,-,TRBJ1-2,CASGGGAYYGYTF,TGTGCCTCCGGAGGGGGGGCCTACTATGGCTACACCTTC
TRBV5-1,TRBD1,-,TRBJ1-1,CASSLNLGQATEAFF,TGCGCCAGCAGCTTGAATCTGGGACAGGCCACTGAAGCTTTCTTT
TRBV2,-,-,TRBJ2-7,CASSTGHRSYEQYF,TGTGCCAGCAGTACCGGCCACAGGTCCTACGAGCAGTACTTC
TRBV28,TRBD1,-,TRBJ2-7,CASSLGQGNDEQYF,TGTGCCAGCAGTTTGGGACAGGGGAACGACGAGCAGTACTTC
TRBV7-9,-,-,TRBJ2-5,CASSFLEGIGETQYF,TGTGCCAGCAGCTTTCTTGAGGGAATTGGAGAGACCCAGTACTTC
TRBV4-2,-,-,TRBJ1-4,CASSQDSARDNEKLFF,TGTGCCAGCAGCCAAGATTCAGCGAGGGATAATGAAAAACTGTTTTTT
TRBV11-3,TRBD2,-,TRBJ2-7,CASSTPGTSGYRSSYEQYF,TGTGCCAGCAGTACCCCCGGGACTAGCGGGTACCGAAGCTCCTACGAGCAGTACTTC
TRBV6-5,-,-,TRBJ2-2,CASSYNRDPTGELFF,TGTGCCAGCAGTTATAACAGGGACCCTACCGGGGAGCTGTTTTTT
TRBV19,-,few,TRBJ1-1,CASKNRGWAFF,TGTGCCAGTAAAAATCGGGGGTGGGCTTTCTTT
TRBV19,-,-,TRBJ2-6,CASSFYRVSGANVLTF,TGTGCCAGTAGTTTTTACAGGGTCTCTGGGGCCAACGTCCTGACTTTC
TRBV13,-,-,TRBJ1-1,CASSPTGNTEAFF,TGTGCCAGCAGCCCGACAGGGAACACTGAAGCTTTCTTT
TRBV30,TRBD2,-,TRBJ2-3,CAGLTSGVDTQYF,TGTGCCGGACTGACTAGCGGAGTAGATACGCAGTATTTT
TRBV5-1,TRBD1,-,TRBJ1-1,CASSSQTTGTGVTEAFF,TGCGCCAGCAGCTCGCAAACCACCGGGACAGGGGTCACTGAAGCTTTCTTT
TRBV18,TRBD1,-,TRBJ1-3,CASSPPLAGQGAGNTIYF,TGTGCCAGCTCACCACCTCTCGCGGGACAGGGGGCTGGAAACACCATATATTTT
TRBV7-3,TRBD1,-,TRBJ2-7,CASSLAGTGSYEQYF,TGTGCCAGCAGCTTGGCCGGGACAGGGTCCTACGAGCAGTACTTC
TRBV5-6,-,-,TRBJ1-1,CASSFNAEAFF,TGTGCCAGCAGCTTCAATGCGGAAGCTTTCTTT
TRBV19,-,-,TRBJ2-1,CASSEGLPVQFF,TGTGCCAGTAGTGAAGGACTCCCGGTGCAGTTCTTC
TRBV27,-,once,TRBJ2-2,CASSFRGLNTGELFF,TGTGCCAGCAGTTTCCGGGGATTGAACACCGGGGAGCTGTTTTTT
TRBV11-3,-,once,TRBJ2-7,CASSEAGSLYEQYF,TGTGCCAGCAGCGAAGCCGGGAGTCTCTACGAGCAGTACTTC
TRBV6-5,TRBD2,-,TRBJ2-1,CASRYSGTSDNEQFF,TGTGCCAGCAGGTATTCCGGGACTAGTGATAATGAGCAGTTCTTC
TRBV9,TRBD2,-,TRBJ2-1,CASSVGLAGYNEQFF,TGTGCCAGCAGCGTGGGACTAGCGGGGTACAATGAGCAGTTCTTC